This T cell receptor beta chain was observed in a study of shared clonotypes between healthy human individuals. Study-level information: Every donor yielded three CD4 naive, three CD4 memory, two CD8 naive and one CD8 memory plate. Study-wide results and limits: Sorted-subset sequencing, rarefaction showed, was incomplete despite large depth. Naive subsets typically showed greater estimated richness than memory subsets.

Note on this clone: Its antigen is currently unknown.

Repertoires were generated with immunoSEQ multiplex PCR, while TCRdb's copy carries only in-frame clones and drops some. The data show 660,000 or so clones, about 96% seen once. The naive CD8 fraction comprised CD45RO-negative cells positively selected for CCR7 and excluded terminally differentiated effector memory CD45RA+ cells. V gave up 5 bases and J gave up 7 bases; unmatched junction bases: 11. Per germline, CDR1 SEHNR and CDR2 FQNEAQ (reference sequence). The CDR3 loop spans 15 amino acids. The rearrangement uses TRBV7-9 and TRBJ2-1; 7 nucleotides match TRBD2. The sequencing sample was made of naive CD8+ T cells sorted from blood. This sequence originates from a woman aged 25 to 45 in good health. The CDR3 nucleotides are TGTGCCAGCAGCCGTACTAGCGCCGACCTAAATGAGCAGTTCTTC. Protein product: CASSRTSADLNEQFF.